A single sample gave rise to the 5 T cell receptor beta chains below, sequenced in a study of vaccination and CD4 T cells after COVID-19. Sequence data for DNA of cultured CD4+ T cells were generated by the Oncomine TCR Beta short-read assay. Via MiXCR, TCRdb re-called the PCR reads, giving one row per CDR3 protein. There are around 15,000 distinct CDR3 sequences in the sample; 45% to 60% occur only once, and about an eighth lies in the top ten. The treatment was: roughly 10-day PBMC culture with coronavirus spike peptide pools or control peptides (ViraFEST assay). No cognate antigen is known for these TCRs. Sequenced: CD4+ T cells from blood, cultured in vitro. These receptors were collected from a human donor who had recovered from COVID-19.

Concerning this clonotype: One end of the junction varies from germline; a read error may be responsible. This chain joins TRBV7-9 and TRBJ2-7, with TRBD2 matching 11 bases. The CDR3 length is 13 residues. The germline V gene has CDR1 SEHNR and CDR2 FQNEAQ (reference sequence). The CDR3 region has the DNA TGTGCCAGCAGCTTTAGCGGGGGGGTTTTACCCAACTTC. Translation: CASSFSGGVLPNF.

This rearrangement joins TRBV6-5 to TRBJ1-1, with D unclear. Germline V lookup: CDR1 MNHEY, CDR2 SVGAGI. With 4 bases removed from V and 1 base from J, the gap between germline ends came to 10 bases. The CDR3 contains 14 residues. The CDR3 spells CASSLTWSNTEAFF. The CDR3 DNA follows: TGTGCCAGCAGTTTAACATGGTCGAACACTGAAGCTTTCTTT.

The chain carries TRBV19 and TRBJ2-7; 7 bases map to TRBD1. The CDR3 contains 16 residues. With V trimmed by 4 bases and J by 0 bases, 9 bases remained unmatched. Germline V gene sequence: CDR1 LNHDA, CDR2 SQIVND (reference sequence). CDR3 region: CASSNQKQGNSYEQYF. CDR3 DNA sequence: TGTGCCAGTAGTAACCAAAAACAGGGGAACTCCTACGAGCAGTACTTC.

V is TRBV10-3 and J is TRBJ2-3, with 8 positions matching TRBD2. This CDR3 region has 13 residues. Germline CDR1 is ENHRY and CDR2 is SYGVKD. Losses at the gene ends were 11 bases for V and 1 base for J; bases not matched to a gene: 5. The chain's CDR3 is CAPGGRCTDTQYF. The CDR3 nucleotides are TGTGCCCCCGGCGGGAGGTGCACAGATACGCAGTATTTT.

In its sample, this clonotype was seen a few times. CDR3 loop: CASSYSQRGAFF. Written as DNA, the CDR3 is TGTGCCAGCAGTTACTCCCAACGGGGTGCTTTCTTT. This chain links TRBV6-2 or TRBV6-3 with TRBJ1-1; D is ambiguous. V dropped 0 bases and J dropped 11 bases, with 10 bases sitting between them. The CDR3 loop spans 12 amino acids. Per germline, CDR1 MNHEY and CDR2 SVGEGT.